These 11 T cell receptor beta chains came from one sample sequenced in a study of T cells in Graves' hyperthyroidism and ophthalmopathy. The CDR3 regions of TCR beta were amplified from RNA transcripts. During a first-round RT-PCR of the TCR CDR3, the HTBI primer set was used. TCRdb processed the multiplex PCR reads anew with MiXCR; each CDR3 protein has one entry. This sample has hundreds of thousands of distinct CDR3 sequences; 15% to 20% occur once, and the top ten carry about 3.8%. The sequenced sample was blood. These TCRs come from a woman aged 30 to 39 with Graves' hyperthyroidism.

The chain carries TRBV28 and TRBJ1-3; D is ambiguous. Trimming took 4 bases from V and 3 from J, leaving 13 bases between them. Germline lookup yields CDR1 MDHEN and CDR2 SYDVKM. CDR3 length: 15 residues. As DNA, the CDR3 is TGTGCCAGCAGTTCGGGCCTAACGGGTGGAAACACCATATATTTT. As protein: CASSSGLTGGNTIYF.

This clonotype was found many times. The chain recombines TRBV6-1 with TRBJ1-1; 8 nucleotides line up with TRBD1. After removal of 6 bases from V and 5 bases from J, the junction contained 8 bases not matched to a gene. The CDR3 loop spans 14 amino acids. CDR1 is MNHNS, CDR2 SASEGT, per germline. CDR3 region: CASRDRALGTEAFF. Written as DNA, the CDR3 is TGTGCCAGCAGGGACAGGGCTTTGGGTACTGAAGCTTTCTTT.

This chain connects TRBV7-8 to TRBJ2-7, with 7 bases that match TRBD1. The V and J ends lost 4 bases and 7 bases, in that order; junction bases with no gene match: 13. The CDR3 is 15 residues long. CDR1 SGHVS and CDR2 FQNEAQ come from the germline V gene. The CDR3 spells CASSSTGDPYEEQYF. CDR3 DNA sequence: TGTGCCAGCAGCTCTACAGGGGACCCCTATGAGGAGCAGTACTTC.

This clonotype was counted ten times or more. This chain connects TRBV7-2 to TRBJ1-5, with 11 bases fitting TRBD1. Germline V gene lookup returns CDR1 SGHTA and CDR2 FQGNSA. The CDR3 runs 15 residues. The J segment lost 3 bases and the V segment lost 7 bases, leaving 5 bases of the junction unmatched. The CDR3 is CASKRTGGTNQPQHF. The CDR3 DNA follows: TGTGCCAGCAAAAGGACAGGGGGCACCAATCAGCCCCAGCATTTT.

This clonotype was found many times. This chain joins TRBV28 and TRBJ2-7, with TRBD2 matching 10 bases. Germline assignment: CDR1 MDHEN and CDR2 SYDVKM. The CDR3 is 17 residues long. Trimming at V came to 1 base and at J to 0 bases, leaving 6 bases not matched to a gene. DNA of the CDR3: TGTGCCAGCAGTTTATATAGCGGGAGGAGCCACTCCTACGAGCAGTACTTC. It codes for CASSLYSGRSHSYEQYF. The full variable domain, rest sourced from reference TRBV28 and TRBJ2-7, is DVKVTQSSRYLVKRTGEKVFLECVQDMDHENMFWYRQDPGLGLRLIYFSYDVKMKEKGDIPEGYSVSREKKERFSLILESASTNQTSMYLCASSLYSGRSHSYEQYFGPGTRLTVT.

The chain is built from TRBV20-1 and TRBJ2-1; 8 bases agree with TRBD2. CDR3 size: 14 residues. Per the germline V gene, CDR1 is DFQATT and CDR2 is SNEGSKA (reference sequence). Unmatched junction bases numbered 14, after V lost 6 bases and J lost 10 bases. The CDR3 region is CSAPPGLGIREQFF. Written as DNA, the CDR3 is TGCAGTGCACCGCCGGGACTAGGAATCAGAGAGCAGTTCTTC.

This clonotype was observed a few times. A much larger clone is a single base away; this may be a read error. J is TRBJ2-3 and V is TRBV28; D perhaps matches TRBD1 (6 bases). V lost 6 bases to trimming and J lost 8 bases, with 27 bases between them. The CDR3 sequence is 17 residues long. The germline CDR1 and CDR2 sequences are MDHEN and SYDVKM. The CDR3: CASSDLNRALSNPTQYF. CDR3 coding DNA: TGTGCCAGCAGCGATCTCAACAGGGCTTTATCGAATCCTACGCAGTATTTT.

This clonotype came up many times. The chain couples TRBV11-2 to TRBJ2-2; tentatively, D is TRBD2 (6 bases). Germline CDR1 reads SGHAT; CDR2 reads FQNNGV. V lost 1 base to trimming and J lost 2 bases, with 8 bases between them. CDR3 length: 15 amino acids. The CDR3 is CASSLGRGNTGELFF. The CDR3 DNA sequence: TGTGCCAGCAGCTTAGGGAGGGGAAACACCGGGGAGCTGTTTTTT.

V and J are TRBV20-1 and TRBJ1-6; D unclear. The CDR3 is 15 residues long. Per germline, CDR1 DFQATT and CDR2 SNEGSKA (reference sequence). CDR3 in amino acids: CSPWEDPGRNSPLHF. The DNA of the CDR3 is TGCAGCCCCTGGGAGGATCCCGGACGGAATTCACCCCTCCACTTT.

This clonotype was seen repeatedly, ten times or more. V usage is TRBV12-3 or TRBV12-4 and J usage is TRBJ2-3; possible D gene TRBD1, 6 bases. Trimming removed 2 bases at V and 7 bases at J, with 13 bases between. CDR3 size: 14 residues. CDR3 sequence (DNA): TGTGCCAGCAGTTTAATGGGGGCCCATCATACGCAGTATTTT. This translates into CASSLMGAHHTQYF.

This clonotype was seen at least ten times. V and J are TRBV12-3 or TRBV12-4 and TRBJ2-1, with 7 bases identical to TRBD2. The CDR3 runs to 17 residues. The V segment lost 2 bases and the J segment 2 bases; nucleotides outside the gene matches: 9. CDR3 in DNA: TGTGCCAGCAGTTTAATCCCCCCTAGCGGACCCTACAATGAGCAGTTCTTC. It is translated as CASSLIPPSGPYNEQFF.